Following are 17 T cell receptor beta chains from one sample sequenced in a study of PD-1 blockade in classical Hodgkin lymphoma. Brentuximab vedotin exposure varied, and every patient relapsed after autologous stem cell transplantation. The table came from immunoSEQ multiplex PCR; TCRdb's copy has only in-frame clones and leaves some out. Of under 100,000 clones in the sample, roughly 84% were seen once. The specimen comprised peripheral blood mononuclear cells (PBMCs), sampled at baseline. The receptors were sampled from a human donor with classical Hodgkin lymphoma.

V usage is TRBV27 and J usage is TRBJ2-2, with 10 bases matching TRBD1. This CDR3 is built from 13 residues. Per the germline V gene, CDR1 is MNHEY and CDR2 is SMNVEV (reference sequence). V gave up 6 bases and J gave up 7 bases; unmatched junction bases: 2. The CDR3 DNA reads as TGTGCCAGCAGGGGACAGGGGATCGGGGAGCTGTTTTTT. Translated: CASRGQGIGELFF.

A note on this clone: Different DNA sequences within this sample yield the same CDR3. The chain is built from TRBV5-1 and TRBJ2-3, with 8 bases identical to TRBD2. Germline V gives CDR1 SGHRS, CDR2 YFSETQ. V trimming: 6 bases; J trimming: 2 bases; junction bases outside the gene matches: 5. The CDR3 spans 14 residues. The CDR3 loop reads CASTTSGYTDTQYF. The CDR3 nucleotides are TGCGCCAGCACTACTAGCGGATACACAGATACGCAGTATTTT.

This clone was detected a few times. The CDR3 reads CASTTGGNEQFF. The CDR3 DNA reads as TGTGCCAGCACTACAGGGGGTAATGAGCAGTTCTTC. The chain has TRBV13 and TRBJ2-1, with 8 positions matching TRBD1. After removal of 7 bases from V and 7 bases from J, the junction contained 3 bases not matched to a gene. The CDR3 covers 12 residues. CDR1 and CDR2 from the germline V gene are PRHDT and FYEKMQ (reference sequence).

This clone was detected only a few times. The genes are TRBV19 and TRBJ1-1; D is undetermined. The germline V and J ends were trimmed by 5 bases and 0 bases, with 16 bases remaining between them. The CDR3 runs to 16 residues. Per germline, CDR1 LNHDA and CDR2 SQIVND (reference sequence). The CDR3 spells CASSPPQGRMNTEAFF. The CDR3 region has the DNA TGTGCCAGTAGTCCCCCCCAAGGGCGGATGAACACTGAAGCTTTCTTT.

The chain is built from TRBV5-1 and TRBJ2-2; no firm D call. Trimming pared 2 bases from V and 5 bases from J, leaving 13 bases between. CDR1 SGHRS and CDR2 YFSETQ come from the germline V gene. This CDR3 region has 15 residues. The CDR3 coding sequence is TGCGCCAGCAGCTTCCTAGATGACACTACCGGGGAGCTGTTTTTT. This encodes CASSFLDDTTGELFF.

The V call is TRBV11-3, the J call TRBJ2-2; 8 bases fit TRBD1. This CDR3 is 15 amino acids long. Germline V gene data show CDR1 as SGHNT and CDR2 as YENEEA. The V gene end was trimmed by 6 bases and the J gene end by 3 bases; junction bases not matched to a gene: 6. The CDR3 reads CASSPGTGYTGELFF. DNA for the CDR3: TGTGCCAGCAGTCCCGGGACAGGCTACACCGGGGAGCTGTTTTTT.

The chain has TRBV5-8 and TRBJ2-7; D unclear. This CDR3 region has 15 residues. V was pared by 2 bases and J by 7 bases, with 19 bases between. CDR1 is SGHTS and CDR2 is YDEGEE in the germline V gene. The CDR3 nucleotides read TGTGCCAGCAGCTTTAGTAGGCGCCCCGGTGGAGAGCAGTACTTC. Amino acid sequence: CASSFSRRPGGEQYF.

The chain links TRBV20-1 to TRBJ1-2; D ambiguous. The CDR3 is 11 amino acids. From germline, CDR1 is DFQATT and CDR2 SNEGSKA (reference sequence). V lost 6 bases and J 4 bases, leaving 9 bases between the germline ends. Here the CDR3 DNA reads TGCAGTGCCGGATTTGTCTATGGCTACACCTTC. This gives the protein CSAGFVYGYTF.

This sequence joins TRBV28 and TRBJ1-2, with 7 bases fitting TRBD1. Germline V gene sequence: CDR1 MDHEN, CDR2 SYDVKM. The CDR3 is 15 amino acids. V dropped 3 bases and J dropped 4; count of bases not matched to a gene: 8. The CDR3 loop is CASSFGTAFGYGYTF. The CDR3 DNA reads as TGTGCCAGCAGTTTCGGGACAGCCTTCGGCTATGGCTACACCTTC.

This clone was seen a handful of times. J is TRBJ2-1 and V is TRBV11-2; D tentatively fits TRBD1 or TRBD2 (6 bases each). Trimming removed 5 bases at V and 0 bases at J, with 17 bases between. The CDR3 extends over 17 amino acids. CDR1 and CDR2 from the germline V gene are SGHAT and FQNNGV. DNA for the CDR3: TGTGCCAGCAGCACCCGGATAGCGGACAGCTCCTACAATGAGCAGTTCTTC. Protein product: CASSTRIADSSYNEQFF.

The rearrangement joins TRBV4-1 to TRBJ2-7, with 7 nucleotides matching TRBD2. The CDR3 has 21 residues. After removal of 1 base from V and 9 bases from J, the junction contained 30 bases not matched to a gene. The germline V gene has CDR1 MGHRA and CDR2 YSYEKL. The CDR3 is CASSQGSGWSSGSPSRGAQYF. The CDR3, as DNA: TGCGCCAGCAGCCAAGGGAGCGGGTGGTCTAGCGGTTCTCCCTCCCGTGGGGCGCAGTACTTC.

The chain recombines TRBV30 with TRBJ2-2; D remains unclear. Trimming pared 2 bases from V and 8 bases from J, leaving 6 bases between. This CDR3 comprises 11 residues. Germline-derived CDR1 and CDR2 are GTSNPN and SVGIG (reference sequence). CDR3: CAWSTGGELFF. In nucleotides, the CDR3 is TGTGCCTGGAGTACGGGTGGGGAGCTGTTTTTT.

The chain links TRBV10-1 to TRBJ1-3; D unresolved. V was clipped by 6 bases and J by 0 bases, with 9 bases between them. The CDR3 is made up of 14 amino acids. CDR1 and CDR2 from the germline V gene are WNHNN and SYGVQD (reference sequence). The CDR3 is CASSEDGSGNTIYF. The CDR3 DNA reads TGCGCCAGCAGCGAGGACGGCTCTGGAAACACCATATATTTT.

The DNA of the CDR3 is TGTGCCATCAGCCGGACCTCATACGAGCAGTACTTC. Translating it yields CAISRTSYEQYF. The chain recombines TRBV10-3 with TRBJ2-7; D remains ambiguous. Trimming pared 6 bases from V and 4 bases from J, leaving 10 bases between. The CDR3 extends over 12 amino acids. From germline, CDR1 is ENHRY and CDR2 SYGVKD.

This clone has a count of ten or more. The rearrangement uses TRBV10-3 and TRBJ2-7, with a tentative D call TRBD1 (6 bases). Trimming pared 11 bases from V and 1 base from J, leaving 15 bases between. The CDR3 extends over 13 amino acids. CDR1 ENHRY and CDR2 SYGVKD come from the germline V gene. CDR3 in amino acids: CAGRADSSYEQYF. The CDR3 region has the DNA TGTGCCGGCCGAGCGGACAGTTCCTACGAGCAGTACTTC.

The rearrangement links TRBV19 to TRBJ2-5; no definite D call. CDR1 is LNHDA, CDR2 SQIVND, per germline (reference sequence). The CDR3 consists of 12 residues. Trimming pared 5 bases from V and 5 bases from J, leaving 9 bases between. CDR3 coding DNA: TGTGCCAGTAGTTCCGGGTTGGAGACCCAGTACTTC. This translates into CASSSGLETQYF. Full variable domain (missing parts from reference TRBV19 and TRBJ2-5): DGGITQSPKYLFRKEGQNVTLSCEQNLNHDAMYWYRQDPGQGLRLIYYSQIVNDFQKGDIAEGYSVSREKKESFPLTVTSAQKNPTAFYLCASSSGLETQYFGPGTRLLVL.

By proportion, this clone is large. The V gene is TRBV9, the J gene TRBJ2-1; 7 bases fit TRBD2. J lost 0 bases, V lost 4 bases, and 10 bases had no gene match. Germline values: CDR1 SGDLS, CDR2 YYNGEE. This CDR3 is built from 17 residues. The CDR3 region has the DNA TGTGCCAGCAGCAGCAAGGGAGGGGAGACCTCCTACAATGAGCAGTTCTTC. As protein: CASSSKGGETSYNEQFF.